One sample yielded the 8 T cell receptor beta chains listed below, sequenced in a study of beta chain features in type 1 diabetes. General study results and limits: Type 1 diabetes patients had moderately but significantly shorter TCRB CDR3s in all four CD4+ subsets.

All of the isolated RNA was reverse transcribed, so expressed TCRB transcripts were sequenced. The method was immunoSEQ multiplex PCR; TCRdb's version includes in-frame clones alone and lacks a portion of them. In the table there are approximately 140,000 clones, around 9% of which are singletons. Their antigens are not known. The specimen sequenced was central memory CD4+ T cells from blood. The source is a man younger than 40 with type 1 diabetes.

This clone was seen a handful of times. The chain couples TRBV9 to TRBJ2-1; 13 bases are shared with TRBD2. V lost 4 bases and J lost 8; bases outside the gene matches: 6. Germline-derived CDR1 and CDR2 are SGDLS and YYNGEE. The CDR3 sequence is 15 residues long. Here the CDR3 reads CASSPGTSGVDEQFF. The CDR3 DNA is TGTGCCAGCAGCCCTGGGACTAGCGGGGTCGATGAGCAGTTCTTC.

This clone was seen only a few times. The rearrangement links TRBV2 to TRBJ1-2, with TRBD1 matching over 9 bases. V lost 6 bases and J lost 7; bases outside the gene matches: 6. The CDR3 runs 13 residues. CDR1 and CDR2 from the germline V gene are SNHLY and FYNNEI. The CDR3 nucleotides are TGTGCCAGCAGGGTACAGGGGGCGGGTGGCTACACCTTC. It codes for CASRVQGAGGYTF. Filled out from reference TRBV2 and TRBJ1-2, the complete variable domain reads EPEVTQTPSHQVTQMGQEVILRCVPISNHLYFYWYRQILGQKVEFLVSFYNNEISEKSEIFDDQFSVERPDGSNFTLKIRSTKLEDSAMYFCASRVQGAGGYTFGSGTRLTVV.

The chain links TRBV21-1 to TRBJ1-5. TRBV21-1 is tagged as a pseudogene. This CDR3 comprises 16 residues. In nucleotides, the CDR3 is TGTGCCAGCAGCAAAGAATCGGGGATTAGCAATCAGCCCCAGCATTTT. Its translation is CASSKESGISNQPQHF.

This clone was detected only a few times. The chain combines TRBV15 with TRBJ2-5, with D perhaps matching TRBD2 (6 bases). Germline-derived CDR1 and CDR2 are LNHNV and YYDKDF (reference sequence). Between the trimmed V and J ends, which lost 5 bases and 2 bases, there was a span of 15 bases. The CDR3 has 15 amino acids. The CDR3 bases are TGTGCCACCAGCGGCGGACTCGGAGGGCAAGAGACCCAGTACTTC. Translation gives CATSGGLGGQETQYF.

The chain links TRBV30 to TRBJ2-3; TRBD2 is a possible D gene (6 bases). CDR1 and CDR2 (germline): GTSNPN, SVGIG (reference sequence). The CDR3 has 13 residues. Trimming stripped 3 bases from V and 3 bases from J, with 10 bases between. In DNA form, the CDR3 reads TGTGCCTGGAGCGCGAGCGGGACAGATACGCAGTATTTT. Protein product: CAWSASGTDTQYF.

This clone was detected a few times. Distinct nucleotide sequences in the sample also encode this CDR3. This CDR3 reads CASSVATRGTEAFF. The CDR3 bases are TGTGCCAGCAGCGTAGCGACCAGAGGCACTGAAGCTTTCTTT. The J gene is TRBJ1-1, the V gene TRBV9; no definite D call. This CDR3 spans 14 amino acids. V gave up 0 bases and J gave up 4 bases, with 10 bases separating them. Germline CDR1 is SGDLS and CDR2 is YYNGEE.

In this sample, this clone turned up a few times. The V call is TRBV5-1, the J call TRBJ2-3; D is undetermined. The germline V and J ends were trimmed by 0 bases and 4 bases, with 6 bases remaining between them. CDR3 length: 13 amino acids. The germline V gene encodes CDR1 SGHRS and CDR2 YFSETQ. The DNA of the CDR3 is TGCGCCAGCAGCTTGGCCGGGTCAGATACGCAGTATTTT. Its protein is CASSLAGSDTQYF.

This clone turned up a few times. This rearrangement joins TRBV2 to TRBJ2-7; D possibly corresponds to TRBD2 (7 bases). The CDR3 sequence is 17 residues long. V lost 6 bases to trimming and J lost 1 base, with 22 bases between them. Germline lookup yields CDR1 SNHLY and CDR2 FYNNEI. The CDR3 nucleotides are TGTGCCAGCAGGGAGTCCCTCACGGGGGGCCTTTCCTACGAGCAGTACTTC. Translated, it gives CASRESLTGGLSYEQYF. Together with reference TRBV2 and TRBJ2-7, the CDR3 gives the full variable domain: EPEVTQTPSHQVTQMGQEVILRCVPISNHLYFYWYRQILGQKVEFLVSFYNNEISEKSEIFDDQFSVERPDGSNFTLKIRSTKLEDSAMYFCASRESLTGGLSYEQYFGPGTRLTVT.